The clone carrying this T cell receptor beta chain appeared many times. Its antigen is unknown. This specimen belongs to a study of CD8 T cells in ankylosing spondylitis. Study-wide findings and caveats: Some of the motif variants had earlier been found in reactive arthritis patients' fluid and blood. As reported, disease-linked clones showed significant enrichment in matched ankylosing spondylitis synovial fluid. The study identified a TCR beta motif of fewer than 10 highly homologous variants that appeared characteristic of ankylosing spondylitis blood.

For TCR beta, libraries came from quantitative 5'-RACE with molecular barcodes. One entry per CDR3 protein, called by TCRdb with MiXCR from the 5' RACE reads. The repertoire consists of 100,000 to 150,000 distinct CDR3 sequences, with roughly 6.6% occurring once and the leading ten covering less than 15%. The CDR3 length is 14 residues. CDR1 and CDR2 from the germline V gene are SGHTA and FQGNSA. Trimming stripped 1 base from V and 3 bases from J, with 10 bases between. The source is a male donor with ankylosing spondylitis or in good health (not recorded which). The rearrangement links TRBV7-2 to TRBJ2-7; D call uncertain. The source material was blood, either unsorted or a sorted T cell fraction (not recorded which). CDR3 residues: CASSLDKVYYEQYF. DNA for the CDR3: TGTGCCAGCAGCTTAGACAAGGTTTACTACGAGCAGTACTTC.